This TCR beta chain was recorded in a study of T cell repertoires in urothelial bladder cancer. General study results and limits: Carcinoma specimens had fewer T cells than benign specimens.

A note on this clone: Its cognate antigen is unknown.

The repertoire was sequenced with immunoSEQ multiplex PCR; TCRdb's copy has only in-frame clones and lacks some. The table has 2,000 to 2,500 clones, about three quarters seen once. The germline gives CDR1 SEHNR, CDR2 FQNEAQ (reference sequence). V was shortened by 2 bases and J by 3 bases, with 10 bases between the two germline ends. The CDR3 covers 14 residues. The V call is TRBV7-9, the J call TRBJ1-1; perhaps TRBD1 as D (5 bases). Material for sequencing was tumor-infiltrating cells from bladder cancer. This TCR came from a human donor with urothelial carcinoma. The CDR3 bases are TGTGCCAGCAGCTTATATTCGGGGGACACTGAAGCTTTCTTT. Its translation: CASSLYSGDTEAFF.